These 7 T cell receptor beta chains were sequenced from one sample in a study of response to subunit inactivated influenza vaccine (dated by TCRdb to the late 2010s). The library was produced with RT-PCR. Reads for this sample came from an Illumina HiSeq 2500. TCRdb passed the public sequencing reads through fastp at Q25 and MiXCR, retaining productive beta sequences. When rows share a CDR3 protein, they turn into one entry using the most common DNA and genes. This sample gives around 520,000 distinct CDR3 sequences in total; over 25% of them show up just once. Approximately 1.9% of the sample comes from the top ten. Sequencing used CD4+ T cells sorted from PBMCs, obtained roughly 5 days after vaccination. The receptors here all came from a man aged 45 to 65 who received an inactivated influenza vaccine. Donor details come from another sample of the same person, matched by shared clones.

The chain employs TRBV29-1 and TRBJ2-3; 11 nucleotides line up with TRBD2. CDR1 is SQVTM and CDR2 is ANQGSEA in the germline V gene. J lost 5 bases, V lost 7 bases, and 17 bases had no gene match. The CDR3 is 17 amino acids. CDR3: CSASQASGGFKGDTQYF. CDR3 in DNA: TGCAGCGCCTCTCAGGCTAGCGGGGGGTTCAAAGGAGATACGCAGTATTTT.

J is TRBJ2-3 and V is TRBV29-1, with TRBD1 matching 8 bases. CDR1 is SQVTM and CDR2 is ANQGSEA in the germline V gene. V shed 6 bases, J shed 2 bases, and the junction held 7 bases outside the gene matches. The CDR3 length is 14 residues. The CDR3 region is CSVSQGAVTDTQYF. The CDR3 DNA follows: TGCAGCGTGTCTCAGGGGGCGGTCACAGATACGCAGTATTTT.

This clonotype has only a few counts. The chain links TRBV10-3 to TRBJ2-7; TRBD2 agrees at 10 bases. There are 15 residues in the CDR3. Germline lookup yields CDR1 ENHRY and CDR2 SYGVKD. The J segment lost 4 bases and the V segment lost 3 bases, leaving 6 bases of the junction unmatched. In DNA form, the CDR3 reads TGTGCCATCAGTGAACTAGCGGGACGCTTTTACGAGCAGTACTTC. Translation: CAISELAGRFYEQYF.

The chain has TRBV20-1 and TRBJ2-1; 12 bases line up with TRBD1. V was pared by 5 bases and J by 7 bases, with 6 bases of the junction left unmatched. The CDR3 is 14 residues long. Germline V gene data show CDR1 as DFQATT and CDR2 as SNEGSKA (reference sequence). The CDR3 DNA sequence: TGCAGTGCTGACCGGGACAGGGGGCAGAATGAGCAGTTCTTC. Residues: CSADRDRGQNEQFF.

With respect to this clonotype: A single base separates this from a much larger clone, so it may be a read error. The V gene is TRBV12-3 or TRBV12-4, the J gene TRBJ2-3; D gene ambiguous. The CDR3 totals 16 residues. Trimming took off 2 bases at V and 0 bases at J, with 12 bases between the two ends. In nucleotides, the CDR3 is TGTGCCAGCAGTTTAATCCCGCCCCCTAGCACAGATACGCAGTATTTT. Its translation is CASSLIPPPSTDTQYF.

Only a few counts were recorded for this clonotype. The genes are TRBV5-1 and TRBJ2-1, with 11 nucleotides matching TRBD2. This CDR3 comprises 16 residues. The germline CDR1 and CDR2 sequences are SGHRS and YFSETQ. The V segment lost 4 bases and the J segment 8 bases; nucleotides outside the gene matches: 11. The DNA of the CDR3 is TGCGCCAGCAGCCCAGGTAGCGGGAGGGCCACCCATGAGCAGTTCTTC. This gives the protein CASSPGSGRATHEQFF.

The chain uses TRBV9 and TRBJ2-5; maybe TRBD1 (6 bases). The ends were cut back, 1 base at V and 5 bases at J, with 15 bases in the middle. The CDR3 spans 15 residues. Germline V gives CDR1 SGDLS, CDR2 YYNGEE. The CDR3 nucleotides read TGTGCCAGCAGCGTATCGGGGACAACCGAGGAGACCCAGTACTTC. Amino acid sequence: CASSVSGTTEETQYF.